Shown below are 26 T cell receptor beta chains from a single sample sequenced in a study of T cell clonality in common variable immunodeficiency. General observations from the study: In common variable immunodeficiency, TCR beta chains reportedly carried fewer deletions and N-nucleotide insertions.

Repertoires were generated with immunoSEQ multiplex PCR, while TCRdb's copy carries only in-frame clones and drops some. This sample has 40,000 to 50,000 clones, each found more than once. Their target antigens are unknown. The sample consisted of peripheral blood mononuclear cells. These receptors were taken from a human donor with common variable immunodeficiency.

This clone has a count of ten or more. Coverage ceases 3 residues before the CDR3 finishes, and the germline J gene fills in the end. The J gene is TRBJ2-4, the V gene TRBV2; 12 bases line up with TRBD1. J was trimmed by 7 bases and V by 5 bases; bases with no gene match: 6. CDR1 and CDR2 (germline): SNHLY, FYNNEI. The CDR3 contains 15 residues. CDR3 sequence reads: CASSTGQGARNIQYF. The sequenced part of the CDR3 DNA is TGTGCCAGCAGTACGGGACAGGGGGCACGGAACATT.

This clone showed up just a few times. The read ends 3 residues early relative to the CDR3; the germline J gene fills the gap. This chain links TRBV6-2 or TRBV6-3 with TRBJ2-4; 7 bases fit TRBD1. The CDR3 spans 14 residues. V gave up 5 bases and J gave up 8 bases; unmatched junction bases: 9. Germline V gives CDR1 MNHEY, CDR2 SVGEGT. The part of the CDR3 DNA that was read is TGTGCCAGCAGTAGAACAGGGGCGAGGGACATT. This codes for CASSRTGARDI. The complete CDR3 sequence is CASSRTGARDIQYF.

This clone was detected a few times. The read finishes 3 residues shy of the CDR3 end, and the germline J gene is used to complete it. This rearrangement joins TRBV30 to TRBJ1-5; perhaps TRBD1 as D (6 bases). Per the germline V gene, CDR1 is GTSNPN and CDR2 is SVGIG (reference sequence). The CDR3 length is 13 residues. Trimming took off 0 bases at V and 6 bases at J, with 9 bases between the two ends. Here the CDR3 reads CAWSVGDTQPQHF. The CDR3 bases that were read are TGTGCCTGGAGTGTGGGGGACACTCAGCCC.

This clone came up many times. The read ends 3 residues early relative to the CDR3; the germline J gene fills the gap. Other DNA variants within this sample encode the same CDR3. The rearrangement joins TRBV5-1 to TRBJ1-1; 7 bases map to TRBD1. This CDR3 is 15 amino acids long. The junction had 7 bases not matched to a gene; V was cut back by 4 bases and J by 1 base. Germline loops: CDR1 SGHRS, CDR2 YFSETQ. This CDR3 is CASSPGGTANTEAFF. CDR3 bases read: TGCGCCAGCAGCCCTGGTGGGACAGCGAACACTGAA.

This clone has a count of ten or more. The read comes to an end 3 residues before the CDR3 does, leaving the germline J gene to fill in the end. This rearrangement joins TRBV30 to TRBJ2-4; TRBD2 is a possible D gene (6 bases). Trimming shortened V by 2 bases and J by 8 bases, and 19 bases separated the two germline ends. This CDR3 is built from 15 residues. The germline gives CDR1 GTSNPN, CDR2 SVGIG (reference sequence). The CDR3 protein is CAWSRGGEGQDIQYF. CDR3 bases read: TGTGCCTGGAGTCGTGGCGGGGAAGGGCAGGACATT.

Ten or more counts support this clone. The read ends 3 residues before the CDR3 terminus; that terminus is restored from the germline J gene. The chain combines TRBV20-1 with TRBJ2-1, with 11 bases identical to TRBD2. With 2 bases clipped from V and 6 bases from J, the junction kept 6 bases outside the gene matches. The CDR3 is made up of 15 amino acids. CDR1 is DFQATT and CDR2 is SNEGSKA in the germline V gene (reference sequence). The part of the CDR3 DNA that was read is TGCAGTGCTAGACCAAGACTAGCGGGACTCAATGAG. Translated: CSARPRLAGLNE. The complete CDR3 reads CSARPRLAGLNEQFF.

CDR3 bases read: TGTGCCAGCAATACGGACAGTTTTTCCTATGGC. Translating gives CASNTDSFSYG. The whole CDR3 protein is CASNTDSFSYGYTF. J is TRBJ1-2 and V is TRBV2, with D perhaps matching TRBD1 (6 bases). Read sequence stops 3 residues before the CDR3 end, and the germline J gene provides the missing end. Germline lookup yields CDR1 SNHLY and CDR2 FYNNEI. V lost 7 bases and J 4 bases, leaving 16 bases between the germline ends. The CDR3 has 14 amino acids.

In its sample, this clone was seen many times. CDR3 DNA, as far as it was read: TGCGCCAGCAACCCACGGCACAGCTCTGGAAACACC. This codes for CASNPRHSSGNT. The entire CDR3 is CASNPRHSSGNTIYF. This chain connects TRBV10-1 to TRBJ1-3; D not resolved. The read stops 3 residues short of the end of the CDR3; the missing end is completed from the germline J gene. Germline V lookup: CDR1 WNHNN, CDR2 SYGVQD (reference sequence). The germline V and J ends were trimmed by 7 bases and 0 bases, with 13 bases remaining between them. This CDR3 spans 15 amino acids.

There are many counts of this clone. The read terminates 3 residues ahead of where the CDR3 ends, so the germline J gene completes it. The V gene is TRBV7-9, the J gene TRBJ2-5; TRBD1 might be the D (5 bases). V was pared by 5 bases and J by 7 bases, with 17 bases between. Looked up from germline, CDR1 is SEHNR and CDR2 is FQNEAQ (reference sequence). This CDR3 has 14 residues. The CDR3 reads CASSPPPGPATQYF. The CDR3 bases that were read are TGTGCCAGCAGCCCCCCGCCAGGGCCGGCGACC.

Worth noting for this clone: The CDR3 goes on 3 residues after the read ends, and that part is filled in from the germline J gene. The chain links TRBV19 to TRBJ2-7, with D possibly being TRBD2 (6 bases). The ends were cut back, 3 bases at V and 0 bases at J, with 12 bases in the middle. The length of the CDR3 is 15 residues. Germline V gene sequence: CDR1 LNHDA, CDR2 SQIVND (reference sequence). CDR3 region: CASSIRAGFSYEQYF. The sequenced part of the CDR3 DNA is TGTGCCAGTAGTATCAGAGCGGGTTTCTCCTACGAG.

This clone was seen repeatedly, ten times or more. The read gets to within 3 residues of the CDR3 end, and the germline J gene fills in the rest. The genes are TRBV20-1 and TRBJ1-1; TRBD1 agrees at 7 bases. CDR1 is DFQATT and CDR2 is SNEGSKA in the germline V gene (reference sequence). The CDR3 consists of 13 residues. V was clipped by 5 bases and J by 1 base; unmatched bases: 4. CDR3 sequence reads: CSARRQGNTEAFF. The sequenced part of the CDR3 DNA is TGCAGTGCTCGAAGACAGGGGAACACTGAA.

The table lists this clone with many counts. Read data end 3 residues before the CDR3 end; the end is taken from the germline J gene. The chain joins TRBV13 to TRBJ1-2; the match to TRBD1 covers 7 bases. CDR3 size: 13 residues. V was clipped by 4 bases and J by 6 bases; unmatched bases: 5. From germline, CDR1 is PRHDT and CDR2 FYEKMQ (reference sequence). The CDR3 sequence is CASSSLTGNGYTF. CDR3 DNA, as far as it was read: TGTGCCAGCAGCTCCCTGACAGGGAATGGC.

This clone has a handful of counts. Coverage ceases 3 residues before the CDR3 finishes, and the germline J gene fills in the end. The chain joins TRBV2 to TRBJ2-1; the match to TRBD2 covers 10 bases. Germline loops: CDR1 SNHLY, CDR2 FYNNEI. This CDR3 has 13 amino acids. Trimming took 8 bases from V and 5 from J; bases not matched to a gene: 3. The CDR3 bases that were read are TGTGCCAGCGAACTAGCGGGGAACAATGAG. It encodes CASELAGNNE. The full-length CDR3 reads as CASELAGNNEQFF. The whole variable domain, filled in from reference TRBV2 and TRBJ2-1, reads EPEVTQTPSHQVTQMGQEVILRCVPISNHLYFYWYRQILGQKVEFLVSFYNNEISEKSEIFDDQFSVERPDGSNFTLKIRSTKLEDSAMYFCASELAGNNEQFFGPGTRLTVL.

A note on this clone: The read halts 3 residues ahead of the CDR3 end, with the missing end drawn from the germline J gene. V is TRBV19 and J is TRBJ2-7; perhaps TRBD2 as D (6 bases). CDR1 and CDR2 from the germline V gene are LNHDA and SQIVND (reference sequence). The CDR3 runs to 15 residues. The V gene lost 6 bases and the J gene lost 0 bases, with 15 bases spanning the gap. CDR3 loop: CASRLVGGSSYEQYF. The covered CDR3 bases are TGTGCCAGTAGACTTGTGGGGGGTAGCTCCTACGAG.

This clone has a handful of counts. The read is 3 residues too short to cover the CDR3 end, so that end is filled in from the germline J gene. V is TRBV7-2 and J is TRBJ2-7; 9 bases match TRBD1. V lost 0 bases to trimming and J lost 4 bases; unmatched junction nucleotides: 4. The CDR3 contains 15 residues. Germline CDR1 and CDR2: SGHTA and FQGNSA. The CDR3 DNA, read in part, is TGTGCCAGCAGCTTAGCTGGGACAGGGACTTACGAG. Its translation: CASSLAGTGTYE. The whole CDR3 protein reads CASSLAGTGTYEQYF.

A word on this clone: Read sequence stops 3 residues before the CDR3 end, and the germline J gene provides the missing end. The chain links TRBV7-9 to TRBJ2-7; 7 bases align to TRBD1. Germline values: CDR1 SEHNR, CDR2 FQNEAQ (reference sequence). V lost 5 bases to trimming and J lost 0 bases; unmatched junction nucleotides: 7. The CDR3 runs 15 residues. The CDR3 loop is CASSLYRGPSYEQYF. The sequenced CDR3 bases are TGTGCCAGCAGCCTTTACAGGGGACCCTCCTACGAG.

Remarks on this clone: Read sequence stops 3 residues before the CDR3 end, and the germline J gene provides the missing end. The chain links TRBV18 to TRBJ2-1, with 7 bases identical to TRBD2. The CDR3 consists of 16 residues. Looked up from germline, CDR1 is KGHSH and CDR2 is LQKENI. The trim removed 2 bases at V and 7 bases at J, leaving 11 bases unmatched. CDR3 residues: CASSPGASGISNEQFF. CDR3 DNA, as far as it was read: TGTGCCAGCTCACCAGGGGCCAGCGGGATAAGTAATGAG.

On this clone itself: The read terminates 3 residues before the CDR3 end, so the remaining end is supplied by the germline J gene. V and J are TRBV7-8 and TRBJ1-2; 8 nucleotides agree with TRBD1. From germline, CDR1 is SGHVS and CDR2 FQNEAQ. This CDR3 has 16 amino acids. CDR3 bases read: TGTGCCAGCAGCCTACACGGCAGGGGGCAGATGGGAGGC. Its protein product is CASSLHGRGQMGG. The CDR3, in full, reads CASSLHGRGQMGGYTF. The complete variable domain, with remaining parts taken from reference TRBV7-8 and TRBJ1-2, reads GAGVSQSPRYKVAKRGQDVALRCDPISGHVSLFWYQQALGQGPEFLTYFQNEAQLDKSGLPSDRFFAERPEGSVSTLKIQRTQQEDSAVYLCASSLHGRGQMGGYTFGSGTRLTVV.

This clone was picked up many times. The read finishes 3 residues shy of the CDR3 end, and the germline J gene is used to complete it. This chain uses TRBV13 with TRBJ1-1, with D tentatively TRBD1 (5 bases). Germline V CDR1 and CDR2: PRHDT, FYEKMQ (reference sequence). The CDR3 consists of 16 residues. V was clipped by 4 bases and J by 2 bases, with 17 bases between them. CDR3 DNA (partial): TGTGCCAGCAGCTCCATCATACAGGATTCCAACACTGAA. Translated, it gives CASSSIIQDSNTE. The whole CDR3 protein is CASSSIIQDSNTEAFF.

In this sample, this clone turned up a few times. The DNA ends 3 residues before the CDR3 does, and the rest of the CDR3 is filled in from the germline J gene. The chain is built from TRBV18 and TRBJ2-6; TRBD1 matches at 9 bases. Germline V CDR1 and CDR2: KGHSH, LQKENI. There are 17 residues in the CDR3. J lost 4 bases, V lost 3 bases, and 7 bases had no gene match. The DNA read from the CDR3 is TGTGCCAGCTCACCGGACAGGGGTTTAGCGGGGGCCAACGTC. Translating it yields CASSPDRGLAGANV. The whole CDR3 is CASSPDRGLAGANVLTF.

In this sample, this clone turned up a few times. Sequencing ends 3 residues short of the CDR3 end; the germline J gene provides the rest. V is TRBV7-6 and J is TRBJ2-7; tentatively, D is TRBD1 (5 bases). This CDR3 region has 14 residues. V was trimmed by 4 bases and J by 1 base, leaving 11 bases between them. Germline assignment: CDR1 SGHVS and CDR2 FNYEAQ. CDR3 bases read: TGTGCCAGCAGCTCGCTGGACAATTCCTACGAG. Amino acid sequence: CASSSLDNSYE. The complete CDR3 protein is CASSSLDNSYEQYF.

This clone was counted at least ten times. From the germline J gene comes the end of the CDR3, since the read stops 3 residues before it. This chain uses TRBV20-1 with TRBJ2-3; TRBD2 agrees at 11 bases. The CDR3 sequence is 14 residues long. V lost 6 bases to trimming and J lost 4 bases; unmatched junction nucleotides: 6. CDR1 DFQATT and CDR2 SNEGSKA come from the germline V gene (reference sequence). The DNA read from the CDR3 is TGCAGTGCCTCACTAGCGGGGGTATCAGATACG. This translates into CSASLAGVSDT. The whole CDR3 sequence is CSASLAGVSDTQYF.

This clone was counted only a few times. The CDR3 extends 3 residues past the end of the read, so its final part is completed from the germline J gene. The rearrangement uses TRBV5-6 and TRBJ2-7, with D tentatively TRBD1 (5 bases). This CDR3 region has 12 residues. The germline gives CDR1 SGHDT, CDR2 YYEEEE. The ends were cut back, 0 bases at V and 6 bases at J, with 7 bases in the middle. Partial CDR3 DNA: TGTGCCAGCAGCTTGGAGGGGTTCGAG. Protein product: CASSLEGFE. The entire CDR3 reads CASSLEGFEQYF.

This clone was observed at least ten times. The read terminates 3 residues before the CDR3 end, so the remaining end is supplied by the germline J gene. The gene calls are TRBV7-3 and TRBJ2-5, with D possibly being TRBD1 (5 bases). Between the trimmed V and J ends, which lost 2 bases and 2 bases, there was a span of 6 bases. The CDR3 runs to 13 residues. The germline gives CDR1 SGHTA, CDR2 FQGTGA. The CDR3 DNA, read in part, is TGTGCCAGCAGCTTATACAGGCAAGAGACC. It codes for CASSLYRQET. The CDR3 in its entirety is CASSLYRQETQYF.

Of note for this clone: Sequence at one end of the junction differs from germline and may be a read error. The read finishes 3 residues shy of the CDR3 end, and the germline J gene is used to complete it. The chain uses TRBV2 and TRBJ2-7, with D possibly matching TRBD1 (5 bases). This CDR3 contains 11 residues. The germline gives CDR1 SNHLY, CDR2 FYNNEI. The CDR3 bases that were read are TGTGCCGGCAGGGTTACTGGCGAG. It yields the protein CAGRVTGE. The whole CDR3 reads CAGRVTGEQYF.

This clone was counted only a few times. The CDR3 goes on 3 residues after the read ends, and that part is filled in from the germline J gene. The gene calls are TRBV6-2 or TRBV6-3 and TRBJ2-2, with a weak D call TRBD1 (5 bases). Germline V gene data show CDR1 as MNHEY and CDR2 as SVGEGT. There are 15 residues in the CDR3. V shed 1 base and J shed 5 bases, with 11 bases lying between them. The CDR3 spells CASSYWTRQTGELFF. Incomplete CDR3 DNA: TGTGCCAGCAGTTACTGGACAAGGCAGACCGGGGAG.